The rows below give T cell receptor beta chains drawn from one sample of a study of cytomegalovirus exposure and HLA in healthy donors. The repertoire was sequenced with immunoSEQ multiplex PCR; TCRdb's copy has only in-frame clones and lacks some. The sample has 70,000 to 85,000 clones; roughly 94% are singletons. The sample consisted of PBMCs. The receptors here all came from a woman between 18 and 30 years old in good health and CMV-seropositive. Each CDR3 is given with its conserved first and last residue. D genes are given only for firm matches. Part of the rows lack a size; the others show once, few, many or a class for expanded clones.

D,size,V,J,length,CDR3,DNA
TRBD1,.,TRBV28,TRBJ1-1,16,CASSLTTGGGYTEAFF,TGTGCCAGCAGCTTGACCACAGGGGGCGGGTACACTGAAGCTTTCTTT
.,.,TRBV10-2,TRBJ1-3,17,CASSEYRTLGSGNTIYF,TGCGCCAGCAGTGAGTACAGGACCCTTGGCTCTGGAAACACCATATATTTT
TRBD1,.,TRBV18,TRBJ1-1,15,CASSGQGAMGTEAFF,TGTGCCAGCTCCGGACAGGGGGCCATGGGCACTGAAGCTTTCTTT
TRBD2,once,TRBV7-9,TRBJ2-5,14,CASSYLAGVETQYF,TGTGCCAGCAGTTATCTAGCGGGAGTAGAGACCCAGTACTTC
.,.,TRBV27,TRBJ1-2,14,CASNPSGGGYGYTF,TGTGCCAGCAACCCCTCGGGGGGCGGCTATGGCTACACCTTC
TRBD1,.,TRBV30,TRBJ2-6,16,CAWDRGVSYGANVLTF,TGTGCCTGGGACAGGGGAGTCAGTTATGGGGCCAACGTCCTGACTTTC
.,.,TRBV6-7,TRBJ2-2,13,CASRTSGVGELFF,TGTGCCAGCAGGACTTCAGGGGTCGGGGAGCTGTTTTTT
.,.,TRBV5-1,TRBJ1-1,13,CASSPTQGTEAFF,TGCGCCAGCAGCCCAACACAGGGAACTGAAGCTTTCTTT
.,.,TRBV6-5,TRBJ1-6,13,CASTQGYNSPLHF,TGTGCCAGCACTCAGGGGTATAATTCACCCCTCCACTTT
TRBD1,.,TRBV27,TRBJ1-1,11,CAIRQGRMAFF,TGTGCCATCAGACAGGGGCGAATGGCTTTCTTT
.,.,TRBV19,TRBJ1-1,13,CASRDSSLTEAFF,TGTGCCAGTAGGGACAGCAGTCTGACTGAAGCTTTCTTT
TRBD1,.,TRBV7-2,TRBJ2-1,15,CASSLVGGMENEQFF,TGTGCCAGCAGCTTAGTAGGGGGCATGGAAAATGAGCAGTTCTTC
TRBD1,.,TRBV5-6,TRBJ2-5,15,CASSSPDRVGETQYF,TGTGCCAGCAGCTCACCAGACAGGGTTGGTGAGACCCAGTACTTC
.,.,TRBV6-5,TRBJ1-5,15,CASSYSGQTAQPQHF,TGTGCCAGCAGTTACTCGGGGCAGACCGCCCAGCCCCAGCATTTT
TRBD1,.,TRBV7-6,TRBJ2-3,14,CASSSTGWEDTQYF,TGTGCCAGCAGCTCGACAGGGTGGGAAGATACGCAGTATTTT
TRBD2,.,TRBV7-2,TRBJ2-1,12,CARGDYGNEQFF,TGTGCCAGAGGGGACTACGGCAATGAGCAGTTCTTC
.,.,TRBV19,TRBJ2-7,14,CASRSAGYSYEQYF,TGTGCCAGTAGATCGGCGGGCTACTCCTACGAGCAGTACTTC
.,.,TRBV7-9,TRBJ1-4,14,CASSSDSTNEKLFF,TGTGCCAGCAGTTCCGATAGTACTAATGAAAAACTGTTTTTT
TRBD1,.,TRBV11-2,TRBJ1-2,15,CASSPQTGITYGYTF,TGTGCCAGCAGCCCCCAGACAGGGATCACTTATGGCTACACCTTC
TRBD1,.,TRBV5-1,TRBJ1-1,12,CASSAGTGATFF,TGCGCCAGCAGCGCAGGGACAGGGGCGACTTTCTTT
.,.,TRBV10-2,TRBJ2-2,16,CASSDLRSLDTGELFF,TGCGCCAGCAGTGATCTGCGAAGTCTGGACACCGGGGAGCTGTTTTTT
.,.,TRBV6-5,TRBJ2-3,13,CASRRDYTDTQYF,TGTGCCAGCAGACGGGATTACACAGATACGCAGTATTTT
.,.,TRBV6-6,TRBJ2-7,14,CASSYSGDTYEQYF,TGTGCCAGCAGTTACTCGGGAGATACCTACGAGCAGTACTTC
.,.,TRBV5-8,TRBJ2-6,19,CASSLIYDTLMSGANVLTF,TGTGCCAGCAGCTTGATTTACGACACCCTTATGTCCGGGGCCAACGTCCTGACTTTC
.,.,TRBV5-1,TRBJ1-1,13,CASTLGEPTEAFF,TGCGCCAGCACCTTAGGGGAACCCACTGAAGCTTTCTTT
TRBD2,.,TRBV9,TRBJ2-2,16,CASSALAGGNTGELFF,TGTGCCAGCAGCGCACTAGCGGGAGGGAACACCGGGGAGCTGTTTTTT
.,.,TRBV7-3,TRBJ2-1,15,CASSGAPSSYNEQFF,TGTGCCAGCAGCGGGGCCCCGAGCTCCTACAATGAGCAGTTCTTC
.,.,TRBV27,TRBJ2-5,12,CASSKLQETQYF,TGTGCCAGCAGTAAATTACAAGAGACCCAGTACTTC
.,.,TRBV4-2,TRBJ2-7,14,CASSPLGTQYEQYF,TGTGCCAGCAGCCCCTTAGGGACTCAGTACGAGCAGTACTTC
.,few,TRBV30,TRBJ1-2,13,CAWSNGAEDGYTF,TGTGCCTGGAGTAACGGAGCGGAGGATGGCTACACCTTC
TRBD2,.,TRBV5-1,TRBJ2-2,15,CASSLWEGGTGELFF,TGCGCCAGCAGCTTGTGGGAGGGCGGCACCGGGGAGCTGTTTTTT
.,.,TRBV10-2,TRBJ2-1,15,CASSAPREGRNEQFF,TGCGCCAGCAGCGCCCCCAGGGAAGGTCGTAATGAGCAGTTCTTC